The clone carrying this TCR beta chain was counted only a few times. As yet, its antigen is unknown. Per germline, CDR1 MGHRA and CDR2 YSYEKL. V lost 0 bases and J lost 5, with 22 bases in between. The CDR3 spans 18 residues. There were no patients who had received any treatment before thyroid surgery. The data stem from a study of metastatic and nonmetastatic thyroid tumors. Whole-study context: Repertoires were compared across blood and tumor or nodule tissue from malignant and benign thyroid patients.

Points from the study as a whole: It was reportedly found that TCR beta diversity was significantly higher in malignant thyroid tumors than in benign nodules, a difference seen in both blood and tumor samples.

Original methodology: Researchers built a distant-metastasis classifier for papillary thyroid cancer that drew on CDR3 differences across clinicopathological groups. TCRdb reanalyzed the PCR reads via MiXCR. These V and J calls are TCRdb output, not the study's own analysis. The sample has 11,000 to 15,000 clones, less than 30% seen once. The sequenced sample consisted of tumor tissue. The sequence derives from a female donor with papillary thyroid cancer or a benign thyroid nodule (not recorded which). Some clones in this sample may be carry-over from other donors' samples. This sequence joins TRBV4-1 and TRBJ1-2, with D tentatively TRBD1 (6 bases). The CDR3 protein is CASSQDKVESGHGYGYTF. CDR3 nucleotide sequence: TGCGCCAGCAGCCAAGATAAAGTAGAGTCGGGACACGGATATGGCTACACCTTC.